Below are 17 T cell receptor beta chains sequenced from a single sample in a study of T cells in women clearing cervical HPV infection. Produced via immunoSEQ multiplex PCR; TCRdb's table is partial and in-frame only. In all, the sample yields some 40,000 clones. The specimen sequenced was blood buffy coat. Receptors originate from a woman aged 18 to 75 with a cervical HPV16 infection that either progressed to CIN3+ or cleared (not recorded which).

Here the CDR3 reads CASSQPGQPIQETQYF. The covered CDR3 bases are TGTGCCAGCAGTCAACCGGGACAGCCCATCCAAGAGACC. This sequence joins TRBV2 and TRBJ2-5, with 7 bases identical to TRBD1. The CDR3 goes on 3 residues after the read ends, and that part is filled in from the germline J gene. V shed 5 bases, J shed 1 base, and the junction held 10 bases outside the gene matches. Germline V gene sequence: CDR1 SNHLY, CDR2 FYNNEI. The CDR3 length is 16 residues.

Remarks on this clone: The read is 3 residues too short to cover the CDR3 end, so that end is filled in from the germline J gene. The genes are TRBV7-8 and TRBJ2-7, with D unclear. There are 16 residues in the CDR3. The germline gives CDR1 SGHVS, CDR2 FQNEAQ. Trimming removed 2 bases from V and 1 base from J, with 15 bases in between. The CDR3 spells CASSLKVLTPSYEQYF. The DNA read from the CDR3 is TGTGCCAGCAGCTTAAAGGTGTTAACCCCATCCTACGAG.

For this clone: The CDR3 extends 3 residues past the end of the read, so its final part is completed from the germline J gene. J is TRBJ1-6 and V is TRBV7-2; D might be TRBD1 (6 bases). Germline V gene data show CDR1 as SGHTA and CDR2 as FQGNSA. The V gene lost 2 bases and the J gene lost 7 bases, with 12 bases spanning the gap. The CDR3 extends over 15 amino acids. CDR3 DNA, as far as it was read: TGTGCCAGCAGCTTACGGTCCCAGGGGAATTCACCC. Translated, it gives CASSLRSQGNSP. In full, the CDR3 reads CASSLRSQGNSPLHF.

A word on this clone: The read ends 3 residues shy of where the CDR3 ends; the end is completed using the germline J gene. This chain uses TRBV7-3 with TRBJ1-6, with D possibly TRBD1 on 6 matching bases. CDR1 and CDR2 from the germline V gene are SGHTA and FQGTGA. The CDR3 extends over 18 amino acids. V lost 0 bases, J lost 0 bases, and 12 bases lay in between. The covered CDR3 bases are TGTGCCAGCAGCTTAACGATAAGGGGGAGCTCCTATAATTCACCC. Amino acids: CASSLTIRGSSYNSP. The complete CDR3 sequence is CASSLTIRGSSYNSPLHF.

Details on this clone: The CDR3 end lies 3 residues beyond the end of the read and is filled in from the germline J gene. The chain employs TRBV20-1 and TRBJ2-5, with 15 bases that match TRBD2. Germline-derived CDR1 and CDR2 are DFQATT and SNEGSKA (reference sequence). With V trimmed by 1 base and J by 4 bases, 10 bases remained unmatched. The CDR3 length is 18 residues. The part of the CDR3 DNA that was read is TGCAGTGCTAGAGGTCCCGGGACTAGCGGGGGGAGGGGAGAGACC. Translation: CSARGPGTSGGRGET. The whole CDR3 reads CSARGPGTSGGRGETQYF.

With regard to this clone: The read stops 3 residues short of the end of the CDR3; the missing end is completed from the germline J gene. The rearrangement links TRBV19 to TRBJ2-1; TRBD2 agrees at 8 bases. The CDR3 extends over 17 amino acids. The V gene's germline CDR1 is LNHDA and CDR2 SQIVND (reference sequence). Trimming cost V 4 bases and J 2 bases; bases outside gene matches: 10. The CDR3 sequence is CASSTRASGSTYNEQFF. The CDR3 bases that were read are TGTGCCAGTAGTACCCGTGCTAGCGGGTCCACCTACAATGAG. The whole variable domain, filled in from reference TRBV19 and TRBJ2-1, reads DGGITQSPKYLFRKEGQNVTLSCEQNLNHDAMYWYRQDPGQGLRLIYYSQIVNDFQKGDIAEGYSVSREKKESFPLTVTSAQKNPTAFYLCASSTRASGSTYNEQFFGPGTRLTVL.

About this clone: The read falls 3 residues short of the CDR3 end, and the missing part is taken from the germline J gene. J is TRBJ1-2 and V is TRBV20-1; TRBD1 aligns across 9 bases. The CDR3 runs to 13 residues. CDR1 and CDR2 (germline): DFQATT, SNEGSKA (reference sequence). The CDR3 bases that were read are TGCAGTGCGACAACCGGGACAGGGAAGGGC. This translates into CSATTGTGKG. The whole CDR3 sequence reads CSATTGTGKGYTF.

As for this clone: The observed sequence ends 3 residues before the CDR3 terminus, with the missing tail filled in from the germline J gene. The V gene is TRBV5-6, the J gene TRBJ2-7; 7 positions agree with TRBD1. V lost 0 bases, J lost 1 base, and 4 bases stayed unmatched. CDR1 is SGHDT, CDR2 YYEEEE, per germline. This CDR3 region has 15 residues. CDR3: CASSLGQGTSYEQYF. The sequenced part of the CDR3 DNA is TGTGCCAGCAGCTTGGGACAGGGCACATCCTACGAG. The complete variable domain, with remaining parts taken from reference TRBV5-6 and TRBJ2-7, reads DAGVTQSPTHLIKTRGQQVTLRCSPKSGHDTVSWYQQALGQGPQFIFQYYEEEERQRGNFPDRFSGHQFPNYSSELNVNALLLGDSALYLCASSLGQGTSYEQYFGPGTRLTVT.

A note on this clone: With the read ending 3 residues before the CDR3 end, the germline J gene is used to fill in that end. The V and J genes are TRBV29-1 and TRBJ1-2; D uncertain. V lost 4 bases, J lost 0 bases, and 6 bases lay in between. Per germline, CDR1 SQVTM and CDR2 ANQGSEA. This CDR3 is built from 12 residues. CDR3 in amino acids: CSVADTNYGYTF. The CDR3 bases that were read are TGCAGCGTTGCAGACACTAACTATGGC.

As regards this clone: The missing CDR3 end, 3 residues past where the read stops, is filled in from the germline J gene. The chain couples TRBV12-5 to TRBJ2-1, with D perhaps matching TRBD2 (6 bases). The CDR3 covers 14 residues. V lost 6 bases, J lost 6 bases, and 15 bases lay in between. The V gene's germline CDR1 is LGHNT and CDR2 FRNRAP. CDR3 protein: CASGGGPFPNEQFF. The sequenced CDR3 bases are TGTGCTAGTGGGGGGGGTCCGTTCCCCAATGAG.

Details on this clone: The sequenced fragment ends 3 residues before the CDR3 boundary, so the rest is inferred from the germline J gene. The chain couples TRBV5-1 to TRBJ1-3; D not resolved. The CDR3 has 14 amino acids. Germline V lookup: CDR1 SGHRS, CDR2 YFSETQ. Trimming removed 3 bases at V and 7 bases at J, with 14 bases between. The CDR3 is CASSSLSGGNTIYF. The part of the CDR3 DNA that was read is TGCGCCAGCAGCTCTCTGTCGGGCGGGAACACC.

On this clone itself: The DNA ends 3 residues before the CDR3 does, and the rest of the CDR3 is filled in from the germline J gene. This chain uses TRBV5-1 with TRBJ2-5; D might be TRBD1 (5 bases). CDR1 SGHRS and CDR2 YFSETQ come from the germline V gene. This CDR3 comprises 15 residues. V was clipped by 6 bases and J by 2 bases, with 17 bases between them. Partial CDR3 DNA: TGCGCCAGCAATAACGGTGGGGCAGGGCAAGAGACC. Its translation: CASNNGGAGQET. The entire CDR3 is CASNNGGAGQETQYF.

Note on this clone: The CDR3 end is not reached by the read, which stops 3 residues before it; the germline J gene fills it in. V is TRBV12-3 or TRBV12-4 and J is TRBJ2-3, with 8 bases that match TRBD2. V lost 2 bases, J lost 0 bases, and 7 bases stayed unmatched. This CDR3 contains 17 residues. The CDR3 spells CASSLSGGDLSTDTQYF. CDR3 bases read: TGTGCCAGCAGTTTAAGCGGGGGAGACCTTAGCACAGATACG.

Concerning this clone itself: The read stops 3 residues short of the end of the CDR3; the missing end is completed from the germline J gene. This chain uses TRBV7-6 with TRBJ1-2; D not resolved. The length of the CDR3 is 14 residues. V was clipped by 5 bases and J by 4 bases, with 14 bases between them. The germline CDR1 and CDR2 sequences are SGHVS and FNYEAQ. CDR3 bases read: TGTGCCAGCAGCCCAGCTGCGGATCCCTATGGC. This translates into CASSPAADPYG. The whole CDR3 reads CASSPAADPYGYTF.

The CDR3 here is CASSQVRLGSDTQYF. CDR3 bases read: TGTGCCAGCAGCCAAGTAAGGCTGGGCTCAGATACG. The chain employs TRBV14 and TRBJ2-3; D call uncertain. The CDR3 goes on 3 residues after the read ends, and that part is filled in from the germline J gene. The germline V gene has CDR1 SGHDN and CDR2 FVKESK. CDR3 length equals 15 residues. Trimming left V 1 base short and J 4 bases short, with 12 bases between.

Notes on this clone: The read ends 3 residues shy of where the CDR3 ends; the end is completed using the germline J gene. The chain employs TRBV29-1 and TRBJ2-2; tentatively, D is TRBD1 (5 bases). The CDR3 loop spans 15 amino acids. V lost 3 bases, J lost 4 bases, and 15 bases lay in between. Germline V gene data show CDR1 as SQVTM and CDR2 as ANQGSEA. The CDR3 spells CSVEIAGSATGELFF. Partial CDR3 DNA: TGCAGCGTTGAGATCGCAGGGTCGGCCACCGGGGAG.

In the case of this clone: The read is 3 residues too short to cover the CDR3 end, so that end is filled in from the germline J gene. The chain couples TRBV29-1 to TRBJ1-1, with D maybe TRBD1 (6 bases). Deletions cut 6 bases from V and 5 bases from J, with 19 bases between. CDR1 is SQVTM, CDR2 ANQGSEA, per germline. The CDR3 sequence is 14 residues long. CDR3 DNA (partial): TGCAGCGTGGGGGGAGCCGAGGGGGGGACTGAA. This encodes CSVGGAEGGTE. The entire CDR3 sequence reads CSVGGAEGGTEAFF.